One and the same sample provided the 30 T cell receptor beta chains below, sequenced in a study of siplizumab effects on memory and regulatory T cells. Assay used: immunoSEQ multiplex PCR; TCRdb lists only in-frame clones, some missing. The table lists tens of thousands of clones, over 85% of them singletons. Sample: CD8+ T cells sorted from blood. Source of these receptors: a human donor in good health.

The chain links TRBV15 to TRBJ2-7; 7 bases fit TRBD1. V was pared by 4 bases and J by 2 bases, with 5 bases of the junction left unmatched. The CDR3 loop spans 14 amino acids. CDR1 and CDR2 from the germline V gene are LNHNV and YYDKDF (reference sequence). CDR3 DNA sequence: TGTGCCACCAGCATCGGCCAGGGGGCCTACGAGCAGTACTTC. Translation: CATSIGQGAYEQYF.

This clone was seen a single time. V is TRBV10-1 and J is TRBJ1-1, with unresolved D. Germline loops: CDR1 WNHNN, CDR2 SYGVQD (reference sequence). V lost 6 bases to trimming and J lost 1 base, with 9 bases between them. This CDR3 comprises 13 residues. The chain's CDR3 is CASSLDGNTEAFF. CDR3 sequence (DNA): TGCGCCAGCAGCCTGGACGGGAACACTGAAGCTTTCTTT.

The rearrangement links TRBV6-4 to TRBJ2-1, with 10 bases aligning to TRBD2. Germline CDR1 and CDR2: MRHNA and SNTAGT. V shed 3 bases, J shed 10 bases, and the junction held 6 bases outside the gene matches. The CDR3 contains 14 residues. The CDR3 region is CASSDQREGREQFF. The DNA for the CDR3 is TGTGCCAGCAGTGATCAGCGGGAGGGCCGGGAGCAGTTCTTC.

The rearrangement joins TRBV5-4 to TRBJ2-3; D is unclear. Deletions cut 1 base from V and 1 base from J, with 7 bases between. Germline values: CDR1 SGHNT, CDR2 YYREEE (reference sequence). The CDR3 length is 14 residues. The CDR3 spells CASSLTARTDTQYF. CDR3 coding DNA: TGTGCCAGCAGCTTGACAGCCCGCACAGATACGCAGTATTTT.

The chain combines TRBV7-9 with TRBJ1-4; possibly TRBD1 for D (6 bases). The CDR3 extends over 14 amino acids. V lost 2 bases, J lost 6 bases, and 10 bases lay in between. The germline gives CDR1 SEHNR, CDR2 FQNEAQ (reference sequence). The CDR3 sequence is CASSLQQGDEKLFF. CDR3 DNA: TGTGCCAGCAGCTTACAACAGGGCGATGAAAAACTGTTTTTT.

The chain has TRBV7-9 and TRBJ1-1; 12 nucleotides match TRBD1. The ends lost 1 base at V and 4 bases at J; junction bases unmatched: 4. The CDR3 is made up of 16 amino acids. Germline-derived CDR1 and CDR2 are SEHNR and FQNEAQ (reference sequence). The CDR3 is CASSLVGQGAGTEAFF. The CDR3 bases are TGTGCCAGCAGCTTAGTGGGACAGGGGGCCGGCACTGAAGCTTTCTTT. Full variable domain (remainder filled in from reference TRBV7-9 and TRBJ1-1): DTGVSQNPRHKITKRGQNVTFRCDPISEHNRLYWYRQTLGQGPEFLTYFQNEAQLEKSRLLSDRFSAERPKGSFSTLEIQRTEQGDSAMYLCASSLVGQGAGTEAFFGQGTRLTVV.

This clone has a single count. The chain is built from TRBV6-6 and TRBJ2-7; D may be TRBD2 (7 bases). The CDR3 sequence is 16 residues long. Trimming removed 5 bases at V and 0 bases at J, with 17 bases between. Germline V gives CDR1 MNHNY, CDR2 SVGAGI (reference sequence). The CDR3 loop reads CASSPLVGGGSYEQYF. The CDR3 coding sequence is TGTGCCAGCAGTCCTCTGGTGGGAGGGGGCTCCTACGAGCAGTACTTC.

The chain recombines TRBV11-2 with TRBJ2-5; no clear D. In germline, CDR1 is SGHAT, CDR2 FQNNGV. The CDR3 spans 15 residues. Trimming took off 1 base at V and 4 bases at J, with 13 bases between the two ends. The CDR3 protein is CASSLGEELRETQYF. The CDR3 region has the DNA TGTGCCAGCAGCTTAGGTGAGGAACTACGAGAGACCCAGTACTTC.

The chain couples TRBV6-1 to TRBJ2-7; 7 bases map to TRBD1. With V trimmed by 6 bases and J by 6 bases, 11 bases remained unmatched. The germline CDR1 and CDR2 sequences are MNHNS and SASEGT. This CDR3 region has 14 residues. CDR3: CASRGRQGYGEQYF. For the CDR3, the DNA is TGTGCCAGCAGGGGAAGACAGGGTTACGGCGAGCAGTACTTC.

This clone was seen just once. This chain connects TRBV2 to TRBJ2-4, with D perhaps matching TRBD1 or TRBD2 (5 bases each). V lost 2 bases and J lost 11, with 25 bases in between. This CDR3 spans 17 amino acids. Germline loops: CDR1 SNHLY, CDR2 FYNNEI. In DNA, the CDR3 is TGTGCCAGCAGTGAATGGGGACCGACGGGTTATCGGGACGTTCAGTACTTC. The encoded protein is CASSEWGPTGYRDVQYF.

The chain couples TRBV9 to TRBJ2-3; no firm D call. Germline V gives CDR1 SGDLS, CDR2 YYNGEE. CDR3 size: 12 residues. V was cut by 0 bases and J by 4 bases, with 3 bases left in between. The CDR3 here is CASSVVPDTQYF. CDR3 bases: TGTGCCAGCAGCGTAGTTCCAGATACGCAGTATTTT.

The chain combines TRBV6-5 with TRBJ2-1; D is ambiguous. The length of the CDR3 is 13 residues. The V gene lost 7 bases and the J gene lost 10 bases, with 17 bases spanning the gap. The germline CDR1 and CDR2 sequences are MNHEY and SVGAGI. DNA of the CDR3: TGTGCCAGCACGTCCCGGGCGGTCTGGGAGCAGTTCTTC. It translates to CASTSRAVWEQFF.

The chain is built from TRBV5-6 and TRBJ2-1; tentatively, D is TRBD2 (5 bases). CDR1 and CDR2 (germline): SGHDT, YYEEEE. V was cut by 7 bases and J by 8 bases, with 16 bases left in between. The CDR3 contains 13 residues. CDR3 residues: CASAIAGVDEQFF. The CDR3, as DNA: TGTGCCAGCGCCATCGCCGGGGTAGATGAGCAGTTCTTC.

The rearrangement uses TRBV7-7 and TRBJ1-3; the D is unclear. Germline CDR1 SSHAT, CDR2 FNYEAQ (reference sequence). The CDR3 spans 13 residues. The ends were cut back, 8 bases at V and 0 bases at J, with 8 bases in the middle. CDR3 DNA sequence: TGTGCCAGCGCCGAGAACTCTGGAAACACCATATATTTT. It specifies CASAENSGNTIYF.

This sequence joins TRBV5-1 and TRBJ2-7, with 9 bases lining up with TRBD1. Germline values: CDR1 SGHRS, CDR2 YFSETQ. V trimming: 2 bases; J trimming: 5 bases; junction bases outside the gene matches: 5. The CDR3 runs 14 residues. CDR3 in amino acids: CASSLRDRAHEQYF. The CDR3 DNA is TGCGCCAGCAGCTTAAGGGACAGGGCCCACGAGCAGTACTTC.

This clone showed up just once. J is TRBJ1-5 and V is TRBV19; TRBD1 is a possible D gene (5 bases). The germline V gene has CDR1 LNHDA and CDR2 SQIVND (reference sequence). With 8 bases removed from V and 5 bases from J, the gap between germline ends came to 13 bases. There are 13 residues in the CDR3. In DNA, the CDR3 is TGTGCCAGTGGCCGGGGGTTGGATCAGCCCCAGCATTTT. Residues: CASGRGLDQPQHF.

The CDR3 loop is CASSLPIYGELFF. The CDR3 DNA reads TGTGCCAGCAGTTTACCCATCTACGGGGAGCTGTTTTTT. The chain has TRBV27 and TRBJ2-2; D not certain. Germline CDR1 is MNHEY and CDR2 is SMNVEV (reference sequence). V was cut by 2 bases and J by 7 bases, with 8 bases left in between. CDR3 length: 13 amino acids.

This rearrangement joins TRBV7-2 to TRBJ2-7; D unresolved. CDR3 length: 13 residues. Per germline, CDR1 SGHTA and CDR2 FQGNSA. Between the trimmed V and J ends, which lost 1 base and 4 bases, there was a span of 8 bases. The CDR3 reads CASSLGPLYEQYF. In DNA, the CDR3 is TGTGCCAGCAGCTTAGGGCCGTTGTACGAGCAGTACTTC. The complete variable domain, with remaining parts taken from reference TRBV7-2 and TRBJ2-7, reads GAGVSQSPSNKVTEKGKDVELRCDPISGHTALYWYRQSLGQGLEFLIYFQGNSAPDKSGLPSDRFSAERTGGSVSTLTIQRTQQEDSAVYLCASSLGPLYEQYFGPGTRLTVT.

This rearrangement joins TRBV5-6 to TRBJ1-4; TRBD1 matches at 10 bases. V shed 4 bases, J shed 6 bases, and the junction held 3 bases outside the gene matches. Per the germline V gene, CDR1 is SGHDT and CDR2 is YYEEEE. CDR3 length: 14 amino acids. Written as DNA, the CDR3 is TGTGCCAGCAGCCCGACAGGGGGCTATGAAAAACTGTTTTTT. It specifies CASSPTGGYEKLFF.

The chain combines TRBV7-8 with TRBJ2-2; the D is unclear. The CDR3 is 16 residues long. Germline CDR1 is SGHVS and CDR2 is FQNEAQ. Trimming pared 0 bases from V and 7 bases from J, leaving 15 bases between. CDR3 bases: TGTGCCAGCAGCTTAGCGCTAGGACCCGCAGTCGGGGAGCTGTTTTTT. It encodes CASSLALGPAVGELFF.

Here the CDR3 reads CASSTVAGSTDTQYF. CDR3 nucleotides: TGTGCCAGTAGTACCGTAGCGGGGAGCACAGATACGCAGTATTTT. This chain connects TRBV19 to TRBJ2-3; the match to TRBD2 covers 8 bases. Looked up from germline, CDR1 is LNHDA and CDR2 is SQIVND (reference sequence). CDR3 length: 15 amino acids. J lost 0 bases, V lost 4 bases, and 3 bases had no gene match. Full variable domain (outside the CDR3, taken from reference TRBV19 and TRBJ2-3): DGGITQSPKYLFRKEGQNVTLSCEQNLNHDAMYWYRQDPGQGLRLIYYSQIVNDFQKGDIAEGYSVSREKKESFPLTVTSAQKNPTAFYLCASSTVAGSTDTQYFGPGTRLTVL.

As regards this clone: The same CDR3 can be traced to other DNA sequences in this sample. The chain links TRBV19 to TRBJ1-5; 10 nucleotides match TRBD1. Losses at the gene ends were 3 bases for V and 4 bases for J; bases not matched to a gene: 3. This CDR3 has 15 amino acids. CDR1 LNHDA and CDR2 SQIVND come from the germline V gene (reference sequence). CDR3 sequence reads: CASSIWGQGNQPQHF. CDR3 nucleotide sequence: TGTGCCAGTAGTATCTGGGGACAGGGGAATCAGCCCCAGCATTTT.

Points on this clone: This specimen includes other DNA sequences encoding the same CDR3. J is TRBJ2-4 and V is TRBV28, with D hard to call. V was pared by 6 bases and J by 0 bases, with 9 bases between. The CDR3 is 14 residues long. Germline CDR1 reads MDHEN; CDR2 reads SYDVKM. The CDR3 DNA reads TGTGCCAGCAGCGCTCGGTTAGCCAAAAACATTCAGTACTTC. Translation: CASSARLAKNIQYF.

The chain joins TRBV7-9 to TRBJ1-1; possible D gene TRBD1, 6 bases. The germline CDR1 and CDR2 sequences are SEHNR and FQNEAQ (reference sequence). This CDR3 has 16 residues. The V end was cut by 1 base, the J end by 4 bases, with 16 bases between. For the CDR3, the DNA is TGTGCCAGCAGCTTAGTAGCAACAGGGACTGGCACTGAAGCTTTCTTT. Residues: CASSLVATGTGTEAFF.

This clone appeared once. CDR3 sequence reads: CASSQDLMEQFF. CDR3 nucleotides: TGCGCCAGCAGCCAAGATTTGATGGAGCAGTTCTTC. The rearrangement joins TRBV4-1 to TRBJ2-1; D is uncertain. This CDR3 contains 12 residues. The V end was cut by 0 bases, the J end by 10 bases, with 7 bases between. Germline V gene sequence: CDR1 MGHRA, CDR2 YSYEKL.

The genes are TRBV7-9 and TRBJ2-2; no reliable D call. Germline CDR1 SEHNR, CDR2 FQNEAQ (reference sequence). The CDR3 runs to 15 residues. The V gene lost 5 bases and the J gene lost 8 bases, with 18 bases spanning the gap. In DNA, the CDR3 is TGTGCCAGCAGCCCTCCGGATGCTGTCCTTGGGGAGCTGTTTTTT. It translates to CASSPPDAVLGELFF.

The V and J genes are TRBV4-1 and TRBJ2-1; D gene uncertain. In germline, CDR1 is MGHRA, CDR2 YSYEKL. V lost 3 bases, J lost 8 bases, and 17 bases lay in between. The CDR3 is 15 amino acids. In DNA, the CDR3 is TGCGCCAGCAGCCACCCTGGTTCGGGCATGGATGAGCAGTTCTTC. Translated: CASSHPGSGMDEQFF.

The chain joins TRBV11-2 to TRBJ2-1; weak D call: TRBD2 (6 bases). This CDR3 spans 16 amino acids. The V gene lost 4 bases and the J gene lost 5 bases, with 18 bases spanning the gap. Germline-derived CDR1 and CDR2 are SGHAT and FQNNGV. CDR3 region: CASSSYLIGGNNEQFF. CDR3 nucleotide sequence: TGTGCCAGCAGCTCCTATCTTATCGGAGGGAACAATGAGCAGTTCTTC.

This clone was counted between two and nine times. The genes are TRBV7-6 and TRBJ2-1, with 9 bases matching TRBD2. The CDR3 has 15 residues. The junction had 8 bases not matched to a gene; V was cut back by 5 bases and J by 6 bases. The germline V gene has CDR1 SGHVS and CDR2 FNYEAQ. The CDR3 coding sequence is TGTGCCAGCAGCCTCTTAGCGGGAGAGGGCAATGAGCAGTTCTTC. The encoded protein is CASSLLAGEGNEQFF.

The chain uses TRBV11-3 and TRBJ2-1; 11 nucleotides align to TRBD2. CDR1 and CDR2 from the germline V gene are SGHNT and YENEEA. The CDR3 runs 18 residues. V lost 5 bases, J lost 0 bases, and 9 bases stayed unmatched. The CDR3 protein is CASSPSSSGGSSYNEQFF. The CDR3 nucleotides read TGTGCCAGCAGCCCATCCTCTAGCGGGGGGAGCTCCTACAATGAGCAGTTCTTC.